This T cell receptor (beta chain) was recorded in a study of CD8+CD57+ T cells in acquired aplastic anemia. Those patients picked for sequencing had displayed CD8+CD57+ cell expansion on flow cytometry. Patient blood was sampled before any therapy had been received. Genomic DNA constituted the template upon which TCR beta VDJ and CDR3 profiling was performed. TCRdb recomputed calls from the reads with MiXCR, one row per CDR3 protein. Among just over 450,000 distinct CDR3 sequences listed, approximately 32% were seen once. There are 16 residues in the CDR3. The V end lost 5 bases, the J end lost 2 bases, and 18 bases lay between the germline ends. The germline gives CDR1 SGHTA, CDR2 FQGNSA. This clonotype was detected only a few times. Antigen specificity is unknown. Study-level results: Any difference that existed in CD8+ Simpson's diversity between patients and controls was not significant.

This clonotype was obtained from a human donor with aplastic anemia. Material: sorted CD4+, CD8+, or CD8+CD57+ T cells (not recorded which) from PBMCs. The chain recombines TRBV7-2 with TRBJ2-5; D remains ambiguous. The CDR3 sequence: CASSIIPGPGQETQYF. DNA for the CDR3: TGTGCCAGCAGCATAATACCGGGCCCCGGGCAAGAGACCCAGTACTTC.